The next 6 T cell receptor beta chains were all read from a single sample in a study of T cell repertoires in cytomegalovirus infection (dated by TCRdb to between 2019 and 2020). These reads were obtained on an Illumina HiSeq 1500. TCRdb ran its own pipeline on the public reads, namely fastp trimming at Q25 and MiXCR clone calling, and kept in-frame beta chains. For every CDR3 protein sequence, its rows merge into one entry that carries the most common genes and DNA. The sample profile shows approximately 170,000 distinct CDR3 sequences; 17% of them were found once. The leading ten clones occupy around 19% of the sample. The specimen sequenced was CD8+ T cells from PBMCs. All receptors come from a human donor in good health (CMV status not recorded). Some clones in this sample may be carry-over from other donors' samples.

The genes are TRBV4-1 and TRBJ2-1; 8 bases map to TRBD2. Germline values: CDR1 MGHRA, CDR2 YSYEKL. After removal of 3 bases from V and 6 bases from J, the junction contained 7 bases not matched to a gene. The CDR3 consists of 15 residues. Here the CDR3 DNA reads TGCGCCAGCAGCCAGGGGATAGCGGGGAGCAATGAGCAGTTCTTC. Translated, it gives CASSQGIAGSNEQFF.

This clonotype was seen a few times. The genes are TRBV10-2 and TRBJ1-1; D uncertain. Germline V CDR1 and CDR2: WSHSY, SAAADI. CDR3 length: 14 amino acids. V lost 3 bases and J 4 bases, leaving 12 bases between the germline ends. For the CDR3, the DNA is TGCGCCAGCAGTGATCGAGCGGGCGTCACTGAAGCTTTCTTT. It codes for CASSDRAGVTEAFF.

This clonotype has only one observation. The chain couples TRBV7-2 to TRBJ2-6; no clear D gene. CDR3 length equals 15 residues. V was cut by 7 bases and J by 0 bases, with 10 bases left in between. From germline, CDR1 is SGHTA and CDR2 FQGNSA. In DNA form, the CDR3 reads TGTGCCAGCATCCCGCGGAGCTCTGGGGCCAACGTCCTGACTTTC. This encodes CASIPRSSGANVLTF.

This clonotype was observed a few times. This sequence joins TRBV15 and TRBJ2-1; 8 nucleotides line up with TRBD1. The J segment lost 6 bases and the V segment lost 4 bases, leaving 5 bases of the junction unmatched. In germline, CDR1 is LNHNV, CDR2 YYDKDF (reference sequence). The CDR3 totals 14 residues. Here the CDR3 reads CATSTGTGVNEQFF. The CDR3, as DNA: TGTGCCACCAGCACCGGGACAGGAGTCAATGAGCAGTTCTTC.

This clonotype was counted between two and nine times. The rearrangement joins TRBV20-1 to TRBJ2-1, with 9 bases aligning to TRBD2. Germline CDR1 and CDR2: DFQATT and SNEGSKA (reference sequence). The CDR3 length is 15 residues. Germline trimming cut 1 base from V and 0 bases from J; bases unmatched to any gene: 1. The CDR3 sequence is CSARGLADSYNEQFF. The CDR3 DNA is TGCAGTGCTAGAGGACTAGCGGACTCCTACAATGAGCAGTTCTTC.

A few counts support this clonotype. V is TRBV29-1 and J is TRBJ1-1, with D perhaps matching TRBD1 (5 bases). V dropped 2 bases and J dropped 3 bases, with 10 bases sitting between them. The V gene's germline CDR1 is SQVTM and CDR2 ANQGSEA. The CDR3 length is 13 residues. The CDR3, as DNA: TGCAGCGTTGAAACTGGAGGGGACACTGAAGCTTTCTTT. Translation: CSVETGGDTEAFF.